These T cell receptor beta chains were read from a single sample in a study of shared clonotypes between healthy human individuals. Libraries were prepared by immunoSEQ multiplex PCR; TCRdb keeps only in-frame clonotypes and omits some of them. The table shows 850,000 to 1,200,000 clones, with 65% to 75% occurring only once. Sequencing used memory CD4+ T cells sorted from blood. These receptors came from a young man in good health. Both conserved end residues are part of each CDR3. The D gene is left open where the match is weak. Clone size appears in some rows only: once, few, many, or a class for an expanded clone.

abundance: -; v_gene: TRBV18; j_gene: TRBJ2-7; d_gene: TRBD1; CDR3nt: TGTGCCAGCTCACCGGCACAGCCCGGGACAGGGCGGTACGAGCAGTACTTC; CDR3aa: CASSPAQPGTGRYEQYF
abundance: -; v_gene: TRBV7-9; j_gene: TRBJ1-4; d_gene: -; CDR3nt: TGTGCCAGCAGCAAAGACAGCTCTTCTAGGGAGCGGCCTAATGAAAAACTGTTTTTT; CDR3aa: CASSKDSSSRERPNEKLFF
abundance: -; v_gene: TRBV10-3; j_gene: TRBJ1-5; d_gene: -; CDR3nt: TGTGCCGTTTCGACAGGAGACAATCAGCCCCAGCATTTT; CDR3aa: CAVSTGDNQPQHF
abundance: -; v_gene: TRBV30; j_gene: TRBJ1-4; d_gene: -; CDR3nt: TGTGCCTGGAGTGCTGGAGGGGCCGGAAAACTGTTTTTT; CDR3aa: CAWSAGGAGKLFF
abundance: -; v_gene: TRBV29-1; j_gene: TRBJ2-7; d_gene: -; CDR3nt: TGCAGCGTTGGGTTTCTTTCATTTTACGAGCAGTACTTC; CDR3aa: CSVGFLSFYEQYF
abundance: -; v_gene: TRBV19; j_gene: TRBJ2-3; d_gene: TRBD2; CDR3nt: TGTGCCAGTACGGGACTAGCGGGCTCAGGCACAGATACGCAGTATTTT; CDR3aa: CASTGLAGSGTDTQYF
abundance: -; v_gene: TRBV6-1; j_gene: TRBJ2-5; d_gene: TRBD2; CDR3nt: TGTGCCAGCAGAAGTCTAGGGGAGGGGACCCAGTACTTC; CDR3aa: CASRSLGEGTQYF
abundance: -; v_gene: TRBV9; j_gene: TRBJ2-3; d_gene: -; CDR3nt: TGTGCCAGCAGCGTGCGAGCAGATACGCAGTATTTT; CDR3aa: CASSVRADTQYF
abundance: -; v_gene: TRBV7-9; j_gene: TRBJ1-2; d_gene: TRBD1; CDR3nt: TGTGCCAGCAGCTTAGGACAGGGAAACGCTAACTATGGCTACACCTTC; CDR3aa: CASSLGQGNANYGYTF
abundance: -; v_gene: TRBV6-1; j_gene: TRBJ2-7; d_gene: -; CDR3nt: TGTGCCAGCAGTGAACAAGGCGGGCGGTACGAGCAGTACTTC; CDR3aa: CASSEQGGRYEQYF
abundance: few; v_gene: TRBV2; j_gene: TRBJ2-7; d_gene: -; CDR3nt: TGTGCCAGCAGTGGGACACACACCACCTACGAGCAGTACTTC; CDR3aa: CASSGTHTTYEQYF
abundance: -; v_gene: TRBV10-3; j_gene: TRBJ2-3; d_gene: -; CDR3nt: TGTGCCATCAGTGATGGCAGGGGAAACGCAGATACGCAGTATTTT; CDR3aa: CAISDGRGNADTQYF
abundance: -; v_gene: TRBV7-2; j_gene: TRBJ2-7; d_gene: -; CDR3nt: TGTGCCAGCAGCTTAGTTGGCGTAAGCTCCTACGAGCAGTACTTC; CDR3aa: CASSLVGVSSYEQYF
abundance: -; v_gene: TRBV5-5; j_gene: TRBJ2-7; d_gene: -; CDR3nt: TGTGCCAGCAGCCTGGCAGGGGCGCGCACCTTAACCTACGAGCAGTACTTC; CDR3aa: CASSLAGARTLTYEQYF